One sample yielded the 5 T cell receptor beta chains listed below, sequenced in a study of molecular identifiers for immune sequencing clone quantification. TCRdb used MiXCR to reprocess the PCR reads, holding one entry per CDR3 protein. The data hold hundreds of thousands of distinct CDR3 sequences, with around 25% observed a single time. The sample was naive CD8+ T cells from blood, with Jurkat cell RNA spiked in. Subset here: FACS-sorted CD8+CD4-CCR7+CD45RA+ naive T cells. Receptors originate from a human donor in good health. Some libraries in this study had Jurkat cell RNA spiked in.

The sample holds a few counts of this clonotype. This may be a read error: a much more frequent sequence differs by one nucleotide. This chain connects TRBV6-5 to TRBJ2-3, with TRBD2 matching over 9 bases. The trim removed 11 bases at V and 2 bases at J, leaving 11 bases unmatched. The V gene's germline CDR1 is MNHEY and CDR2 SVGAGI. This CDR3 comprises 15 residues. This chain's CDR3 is CAGKSTSGVTDTQYF. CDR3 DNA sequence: TGTGCCGGCAAATCGACTAGCGGAGTCACAGATACGCAGTATTTT.

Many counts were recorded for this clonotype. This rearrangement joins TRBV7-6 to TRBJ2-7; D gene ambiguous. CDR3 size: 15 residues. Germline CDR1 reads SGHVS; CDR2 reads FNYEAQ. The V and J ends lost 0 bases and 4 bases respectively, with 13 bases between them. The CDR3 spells CASSLAPVPEYEQYF. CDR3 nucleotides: TGTGCCAGCAGCTTAGCCCCAGTCCCGGAATACGAGCAGTACTTC.

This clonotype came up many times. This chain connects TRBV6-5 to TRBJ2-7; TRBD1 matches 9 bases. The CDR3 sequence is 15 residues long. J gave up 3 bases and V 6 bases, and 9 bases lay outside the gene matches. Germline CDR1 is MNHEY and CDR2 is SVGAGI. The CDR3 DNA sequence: TGTGCCAGCAGAGAAGGGACAGGGCAGAGCTACGAGCAGTACTTC. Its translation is CASREGTGQSYEQYF.

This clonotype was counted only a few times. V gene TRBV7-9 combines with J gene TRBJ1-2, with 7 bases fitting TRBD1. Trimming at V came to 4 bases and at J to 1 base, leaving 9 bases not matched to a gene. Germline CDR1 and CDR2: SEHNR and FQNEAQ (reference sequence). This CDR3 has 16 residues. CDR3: CASSSSGTEINYGYTF. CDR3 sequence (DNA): TGTGCCAGCAGCTCCTCCGGGACAGAAATTAACTATGGCTACACCTTC.

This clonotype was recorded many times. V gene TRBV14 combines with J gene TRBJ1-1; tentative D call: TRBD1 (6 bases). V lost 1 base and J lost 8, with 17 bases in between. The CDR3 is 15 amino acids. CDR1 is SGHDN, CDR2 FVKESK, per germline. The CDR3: CASSQGAWGGREAFF. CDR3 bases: TGTGCCAGCAGCCAAGGGGCCTGGGGGGGGCGAGAAGCTTTCTTT.